A selection of T cell receptor beta chains follows, all from one sample in a study of CD8 T cells in Susac syndrome. TCRdb redid the calling of the immunoSEQ multiplex PCR reads with MiXCR, one entry per CDR3 protein. This table has more than 95,000 distinct CDR3 sequences, 93% appearing once. The sample was CD4+ T cells from PBMCs. The source of these receptors is a human donor with multiple sclerosis. The conserved cysteine and the conserved F or W are not part of the CDR3 here.

TRBJ1-6,11,TRBV7-8,ASSFDRNSPLH
TRBJ2-5,12,TRBV20-1,SAKNSGGSETQY
TRBJ1-1,13,TRBV2,ASSDPGHMNTEAF
TRBJ2-1,13,TRBV3-1,ASSPRIRVENEQF
TRBJ2-3,10,TRBV11-3,ASSPLADTQY
TRBJ2-3,14,TRBV25-1,ASSEYSRGLPDTQY
TRBJ1-5,13,TRBV7-9,ASSLEPGVGQPQH
TRBJ1-1,14,TRBV5-1,ASSLAMGIMNTEAF
TRBJ1-5,12,TRBV5-1,ASSSGEQNQPQH
TRBJ1-3,12,TRBV30,ARNSGGSGNTIY
TRBJ2-7,11,TRBV6-6,ASVAGNSYEQY
TRBJ1-1,11,TRBV2,ASSVEGGTEAF
TRBJ1-1,11,TRBV11-2,ASSSQINTEAF
TRBJ1-1,10,TRBV6-2/TRBV6-3,ASSTYYTEAF
TRBJ1-3,12,TRBV6-5,ASSYTVTGNTIY
TRBJ2-7,13,TRBV3-1,ASSQESRDTYEQY
TRBJ1-1,12,TRBV5-4,ASSLKGGDTEAF
TRBJ2-7,14,TRBV4-1,ASSQRAPGLGDEQY
TRBJ2-2,11,TRBV6-4,ASSDSTTGELF
TRBJ2-1,10,TRBV30,AWRQVGGEQF
TRBJ1-1,8,TRBV29-1,SVAPGEAF
TRBJ1-1,14,TRBV15,ATSRDFGATNTEAF
TRBJ2-5,13,TRBV2,ASRRLAGAGETQY
TRBJ2-5,14,TRBV11-2,ASSLDLGAESATQY
TRBJ2-5,12,TRBV5-1,ASSPGGGEETQY
TRBJ2-7,13,TRBV28,ASVTTPSQVHEQY
TRBJ2-7,13,TRBV20-1,SARGGTGRTYEQY
TRBJ1-1,11,TRBV12-3/TRBV12-4,ASSSRGGTEAF
TRBJ2-1,13,TRBV11-3,ASSLGLQLGNEQF
TRBJ1-3,14,TRBV4-1,ASSRERGSSGNTIY
TRBJ2-4,11,TRBV30,AWSNYGSGIQY
TRBJ2-3,12,TRBV14,ASSQNRGTDTQY
TRBJ2-4,9,TRBV29-1,SVAVKNIQY
TRBJ1-6,12,TRBV20-1,SAKPGQVNSPLH
TRBJ1-1,11,TRBV9,ASSVFPESEAF
TRBJ2-5,15,TRBV3-1,ASSLLSGAPIQETQY
TRBJ1-6,13,TRBV12-3/TRBV12-4,ASSYYRDGNSPLH
TRBJ1-1,11,TRBV3-1,ASSPETNTEAF
TRBJ2-5,11,TRBV3-1,ASSLGVHETQY
TRBJ2-7,10,TRBV20-1,SASGNDYEQY
TRBJ2-3,11,TRBV2,ASSEGPAETQY
TRBJ1-1,11,TRBV4-1,ASSQLQGGEAF
TRBJ2-1,17,TRBV30,AWSVLAGGVRPGYNEQF
TRBJ2-3,14,TRBV28,ASSPSTGPLVDTQY
TRBJ2-1,14,TRBV28,ASTHPKTGGLDEQF
TRBJ2-5,13,TRBV7-8,ASSVAGTSGETQY
TRBJ2-4,15,TRBV2,ASTRLAQQGAKNIQY
TRBJ1-1,13,TRBV5-1,ASSLLTPDETEAF
TRBJ1-2,8,TRBV29-1,SVEDYGYT
TRBJ1-2,11,TRBV11-1,ASSSGGHYGYT